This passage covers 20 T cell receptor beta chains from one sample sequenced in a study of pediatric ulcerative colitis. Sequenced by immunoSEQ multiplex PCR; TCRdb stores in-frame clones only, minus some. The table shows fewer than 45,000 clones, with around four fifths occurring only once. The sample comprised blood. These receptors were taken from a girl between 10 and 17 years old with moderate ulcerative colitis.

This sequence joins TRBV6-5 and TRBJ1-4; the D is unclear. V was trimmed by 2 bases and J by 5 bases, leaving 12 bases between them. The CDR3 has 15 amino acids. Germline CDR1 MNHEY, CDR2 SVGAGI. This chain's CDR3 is CASSYLRDPNEKLFF. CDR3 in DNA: TGTGCCAGCAGTTACCTGAGGGATCCCAATGAAAAACTGTTTTTT.

The CDR3 nucleotides read TGTGCCAGCAGCCAAGGCCCAAAGGAAAAACTGTTTTTT. Protein sequence: CASSQGPKEKLFF. The chain is built from TRBV16 and TRBJ1-4; D ambiguous. Deletions cut 2 bases from V and 8 bases from J, with 9 bases between. The CDR3 loop spans 13 amino acids. CDR1 and CDR2 (germline): KGHSY, FQNENV.

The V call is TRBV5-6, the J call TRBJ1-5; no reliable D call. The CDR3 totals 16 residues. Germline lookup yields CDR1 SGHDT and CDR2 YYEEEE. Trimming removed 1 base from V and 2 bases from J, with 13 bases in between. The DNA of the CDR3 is TGTGCCAGCAGCTTGTTGGCGGTCCATGGCAATCAGCCCCAGCATTTT. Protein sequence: CASSLLAVHGNQPQHF.

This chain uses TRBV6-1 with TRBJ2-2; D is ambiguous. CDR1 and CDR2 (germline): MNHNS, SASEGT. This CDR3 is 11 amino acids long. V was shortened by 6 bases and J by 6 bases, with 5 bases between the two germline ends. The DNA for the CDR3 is TGTGCCAGCAGATCCTCCGGGGAGCTGTTTTTT. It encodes CASRSSGELFF.

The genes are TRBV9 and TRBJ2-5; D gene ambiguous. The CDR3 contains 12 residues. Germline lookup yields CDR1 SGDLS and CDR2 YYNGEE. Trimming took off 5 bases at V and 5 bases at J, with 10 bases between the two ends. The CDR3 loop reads CASSGPHETQYF. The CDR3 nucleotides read TGTGCCAGCAGTGGGCCGCACGAGACCCAGTACTTC.

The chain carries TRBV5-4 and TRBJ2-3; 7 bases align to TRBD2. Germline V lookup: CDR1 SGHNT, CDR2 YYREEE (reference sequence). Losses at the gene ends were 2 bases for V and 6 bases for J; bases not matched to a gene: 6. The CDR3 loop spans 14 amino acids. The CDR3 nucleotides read TGTGCCAGCAGCTTTCGGGGGGTCCCGGATACGCAGTATTTT. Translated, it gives CASSFRGVPDTQYF. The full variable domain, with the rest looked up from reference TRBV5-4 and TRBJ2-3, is ETGVTQSPTHLIKTRGQQVTLRCSSQSGHNTVSWYQQALGQGPQFIFQYYREEENGRGNFPPRFSGLQFPNYSSELNVNALELDDSALYLCASSFRGVPDTQYFGPGTRLTVL.

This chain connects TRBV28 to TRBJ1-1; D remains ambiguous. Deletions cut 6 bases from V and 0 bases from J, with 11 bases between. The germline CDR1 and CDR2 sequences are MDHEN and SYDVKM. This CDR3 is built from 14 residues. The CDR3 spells CASSTTALNTEAFF. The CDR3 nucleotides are TGTGCCAGCAGCACTACAGCTCTGAACACTGAAGCTTTCTTT.

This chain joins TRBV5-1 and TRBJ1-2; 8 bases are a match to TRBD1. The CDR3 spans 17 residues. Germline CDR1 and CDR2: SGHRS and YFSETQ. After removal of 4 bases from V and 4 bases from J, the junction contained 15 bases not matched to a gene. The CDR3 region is CASSVQPGQASGYGYTF. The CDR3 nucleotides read TGCGCCAGCAGCGTGCAACCGGGACAGGCCTCTGGCTATGGCTACACCTTC. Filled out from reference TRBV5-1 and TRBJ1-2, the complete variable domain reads KAGVTQTPRYLIKTRGQQVTLSCSPISGHRSVSWYQQTPGQGLQFLFEYFSETQRNKGNFPGRFSGRQFSNSRSEMNVSTLELGDSALYLCASSVQPGQASGYGYTFGSGTRLTVV.

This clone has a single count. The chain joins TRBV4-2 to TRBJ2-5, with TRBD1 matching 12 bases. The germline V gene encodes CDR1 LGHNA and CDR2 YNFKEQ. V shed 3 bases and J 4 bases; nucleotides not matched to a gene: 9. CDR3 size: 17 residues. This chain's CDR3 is CASSHTGTGGRGETQYF. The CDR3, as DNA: TGTGCCAGCAGCCACACCGGGACAGGGGGCAGGGGAGAGACCCAGTACTTC.

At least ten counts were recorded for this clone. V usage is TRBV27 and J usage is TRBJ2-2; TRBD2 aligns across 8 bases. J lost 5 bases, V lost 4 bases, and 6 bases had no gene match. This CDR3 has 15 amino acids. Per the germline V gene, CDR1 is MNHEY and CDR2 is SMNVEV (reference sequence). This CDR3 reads CASSSREGPTGELFF. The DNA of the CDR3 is TGTGCCAGCAGTTCCCGGGAGGGCCCAACCGGGGAGCTGTTTTTT.

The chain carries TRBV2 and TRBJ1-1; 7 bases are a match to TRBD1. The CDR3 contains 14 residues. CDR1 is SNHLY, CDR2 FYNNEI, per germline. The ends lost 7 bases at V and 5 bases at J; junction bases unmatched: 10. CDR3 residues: CASIPTDRETEAFF. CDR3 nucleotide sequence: TGTGCCAGCATTCCCACCGACAGGGAAACTGAAGCTTTCTTT. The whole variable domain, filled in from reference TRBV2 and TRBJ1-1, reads EPEVTQTPSHQVTQMGQEVILRCVPISNHLYFYWYRQILGQKVEFLVSFYNNEISEKSEIFDDQFSVERPDGSNFTLKIRSTKLEDSAMYFCASIPTDRETEAFFGQGTRLTVV.

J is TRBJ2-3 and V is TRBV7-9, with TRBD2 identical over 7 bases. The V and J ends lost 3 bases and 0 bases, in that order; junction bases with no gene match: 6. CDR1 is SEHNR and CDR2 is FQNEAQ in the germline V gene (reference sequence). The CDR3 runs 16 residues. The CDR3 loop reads CASSFTAGLSTDTQYF. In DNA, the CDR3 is TGTGCCAGCAGCTTTACGGCGGGACTAAGCACAGATACGCAGTATTTT.

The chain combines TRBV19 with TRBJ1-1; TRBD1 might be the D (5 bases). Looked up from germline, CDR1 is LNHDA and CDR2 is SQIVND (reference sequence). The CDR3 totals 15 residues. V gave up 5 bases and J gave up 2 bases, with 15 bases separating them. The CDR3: CASSAYPGGNTEAFF. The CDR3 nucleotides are TGTGCCAGTAGTGCTTATCCCGGGGGTAACACTGAAGCTTTCTTT.

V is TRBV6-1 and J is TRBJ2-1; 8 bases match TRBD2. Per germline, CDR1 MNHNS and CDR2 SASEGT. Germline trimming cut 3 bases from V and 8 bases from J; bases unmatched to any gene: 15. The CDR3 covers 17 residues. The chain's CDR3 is CASSDITAGVTFDEQFF. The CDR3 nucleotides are TGTGCCAGCAGTGATATTACAGCGGGAGTTACTTTTGATGAGCAGTTCTTC.

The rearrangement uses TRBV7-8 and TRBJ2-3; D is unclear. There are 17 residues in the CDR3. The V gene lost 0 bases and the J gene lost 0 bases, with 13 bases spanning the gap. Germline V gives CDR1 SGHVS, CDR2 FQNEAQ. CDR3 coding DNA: TGTGCCAGCAGCTTAGCGCGACATCCTGTAAGCACAGATACGCAGTATTTT. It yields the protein CASSLARHPVSTDTQYF. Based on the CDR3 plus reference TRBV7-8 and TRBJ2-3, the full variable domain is GAGVSQSPRYKVAKRGQDVALRCDPISGHVSLFWYQQALGQGPEFLTYFQNEAQLDKSGLPSDRFFAERPEGSVSTLKIQRTQQEDSAVYLCASSLARHPVSTDTQYFGPGTRLTVL.

DNA of the CDR3: TGTGCCAGCAGTTTAAGCGGGAGGGAAAACATTCAGTACTTC. It codes for CASSLSGRENIQYF. The chain links TRBV27 to TRBJ2-4; 10 nucleotides align to TRBD2. With V trimmed by 2 bases and J by 5 bases, 0 bases remained unmatched. The germline CDR1 and CDR2 sequences are MNHEY and SMNVEV (reference sequence). This CDR3 is built from 14 residues.

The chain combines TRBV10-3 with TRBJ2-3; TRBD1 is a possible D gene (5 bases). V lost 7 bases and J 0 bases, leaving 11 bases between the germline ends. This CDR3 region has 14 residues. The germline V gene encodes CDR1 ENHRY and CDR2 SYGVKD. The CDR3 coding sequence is TGTGCCATCAAGGACACTTCTAGCACAGATACGCAGTATTTT. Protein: CAIKDTSSTDTQYF.

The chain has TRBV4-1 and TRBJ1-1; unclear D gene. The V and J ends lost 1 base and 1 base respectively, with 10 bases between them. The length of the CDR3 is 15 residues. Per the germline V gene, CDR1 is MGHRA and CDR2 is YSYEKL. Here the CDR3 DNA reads TGCGCCAGCAGCCAAGGGACGTACTCGAACACTGAAGCTTTCTTT. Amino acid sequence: CASSQGTYSNTEAFF.

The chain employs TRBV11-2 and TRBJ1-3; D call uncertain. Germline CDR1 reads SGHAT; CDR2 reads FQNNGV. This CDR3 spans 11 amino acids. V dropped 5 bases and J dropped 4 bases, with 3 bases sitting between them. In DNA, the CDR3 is TGTGCCAGCAGCCCAGGAAACACCATATATTTT. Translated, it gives CASSPGNTIYF.

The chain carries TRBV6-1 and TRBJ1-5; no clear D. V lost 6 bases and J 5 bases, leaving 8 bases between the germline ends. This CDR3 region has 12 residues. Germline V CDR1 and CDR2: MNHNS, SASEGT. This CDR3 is CASRPHDQPQHF. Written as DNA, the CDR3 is TGTGCCAGCAGGCCCCACGATCAGCCCCAGCATTTT.